The sequence of this T cell receptor (beta chain) was determined in a study of radiotherapy plus CTLA-4 blockade in lung cancer. Study details: Objective responses arose in approximately 20% of patients, and roughly 31% experienced disease control. Study results and limitations: Researchers report tumor-derived TCR clones expanding in blood after radiotherapy plus ipilimumab.

Germline lookup yields CDR1 MNHEY and CDR2 SMNVEV (reference sequence). The V end was cut by 1 base, the J end by 2 bases, with 6 bases between. The CDR3 length is 14 residues. Profiling relied on immunoSEQ multiplex PCR, and the TCRdb table lists in-frame clones only, not all of them. Of roughly 40,000 clones in the sample, roughly three quarters were seen once. On this clone itself: Its antigen remains unidentified.

This sample comprised peripheral blood, obtained from a patient treated with radiotherapy plus ipilimumab. The chain has TRBV27 and TRBJ1-5; D is ambiguous. The source of this sequence is a human donor with non-small cell lung cancer that progressed on radiotherapy plus ipilimumab. The CDR3 spells CASSLLAGNQPQHF. DNA of the CDR3: TGTGCCAGCAGTTTATTGGCAGGCAATCAGCCCCAGCATTTT.